The rows below give T cell receptor beta chains drawn from one sample of a study of OX40 agonist ivuxolimab in advanced cancers. TCRdb's table, derived via immunoSEQ multiplex PCR, lists solely in-frame clones and lacks some. This table has under 75,000 clones, about 83% appearing once. The material was CD4+ or CD8+ T cells sorted from blood, obtained in a trial of the OX40 agonist ivuxolimab. These receptors originate from an adult with an advanced solid tumor such as melanoma, head and neck, liver or kidney cancer. The CDR3 runs from the conserved cysteine through the conserved F or W. The D gene is left open where the match is weak. Size tells how often a clone was seen (once, few, many) or the class of an expanded clone, and some rows leave it out.

-	TRBV6-1	TRBJ1-1	-	TGTGCCAGCAGTAGTATACAGGGTGGAACTGAAGCTTTCTTT	CASSSIQGGTEAFF
-	TRBV5-1	TRBJ2-2	TRBD2	TGCGCCAGCAGCTTGGTGTTTGCGGGGGAGAACACCGGGGAGCTGTTTTTT	CASSLVFAGENTGELFF
-	TRBV4-1	TRBJ1-3	-	TGCGCCAGCAGCCAAGTTGGAACATCTTTCTCTGGAAACACCATATATTTT	CASSQVGTSFSGNTIYF
-	TRBV19	TRBJ1-2	TRBD1	TGTGCCTCCAACTCAGGACAGGGACCCTATGGCTACACCTTC	CASNSGQGPYGYTF
-	TRBV7-2	TRBJ1-2	-	TGTGCCAGCAGCCCCCGCGGAGGGTGGTATGGCTACACCTTC	CASSPRGGWYGYTF
-	TRBV7-2	TRBJ1-5	TRBD1	TGTGCCAGCAGTTCGGACAGGGGCAATCAGCCCCAGCATTTT	CASSSDRGNQPQHF
-	TRBV7-2	TRBJ2-7	TRBD2	TGTGCCAGCAGCTTAGAACGGGGGGGGACCTACGAGCAGTACTTC	CASSLERGGTYEQYF
once	TRBV28	TRBJ2-7	-	TGTGCCAGCAGTTTAATCCAGAACTACGAGCAGTACTTC	CASSLIQNYEQYF
once	TRBV9	TRBJ1-2	-	TGTGCCAGCAGCCTCTTGGGCGGCGCCTATGGCTACACCTTC	CASSLLGGAYGYTF
-	TRBV30	TRBJ2-7	-	TGTGCCTGGAGTGGACAGCCCAAGTCCGAGCAGTACTTC	CAWSGQPKSEQYF
-	TRBV6-1	TRBJ1-5	TRBD1	TGTGCCAGCAGTGAAGTAGGACAGGGGGATCAGCCCCAGCATTTT	CASSEVGQGDQPQHF
-	TRBV10-2	TRBJ1-2	-	TGCGCCAGCAGCAGCGAGTTAGGCAGGGCAGAAGGCTACACCTTC	CASSSELGRAEGYTF